These T cell receptor beta chains were read from a single sample in a study of blood T cell repertoires in COVID-19. TCRdb's copy holds only in-frame clones and misses some; the assay was immunoSEQ multiplex PCR. The sample lists tens of thousands of clones; approximately 93% were seen once. Sequencing used peripheral blood. The source of these receptors is a human donor in a cohort sampled during active COVID-19. Each CDR3 is given without its conserved first and last residue. Fields, in order: CDR3 protein, V gene, J gene.

CDR3: ASSHTSGGDTQY
V: TRBV3-1/TRBV3-2
J: TRBJ2-3

CDR3: ASSSGGNEKLF
V: TRBV28
J: TRBJ1-4

CDR3: ATSRRDSLGLRYGYT
V: TRBV15
J: TRBJ1-2

CDR3: ASSQQGREEPQH
V: TRBV5-4
J: TRBJ1-5

CDR3: ASSSVGGPGGGYT
V: TRBV27
J: TRBJ1-2

CDR3: ASSRPQGTFSGNTIY
V: TRBV5-8
J: TRBJ1-3

CDR3: ASSQEGRGPVSPINEQF
V: TRBV3-1/TRBV3-2
J: TRBJ2-1

CDR3: ASSSGQGGQPQH
V: TRBV5-4
J: TRBJ1-5

CDR3: ASSYRDRGLSPLH
V: TRBV6-5
J: TRBJ1-6

CDR3: ASSYGDTEAF
V: TRBV6-5
J: TRBJ1-1

CDR3: AWTGPNSPLH
V: TRBV30
J: TRBJ1-6

CDR3: SASEGTFTQETQY
V: TRBV20-1
J: TRBJ2-5

CDR3: ATSDLPGQGFTDTQY
V: TRBV24-1
J: TRBJ2-3

CDR3: ASSVTGRQGLSNEKLF
V: TRBV7-9
J: TRBJ1-4

CDR3: ASSIGSGGLAGTYEQY
V: TRBV19
J: TRBJ2-7

CDR3: ASSQLGLLAKNIQY
V: TRBV3-1/TRBV3-2
J: TRBJ2-4

CDR3: ASNTGGLAGELF
V: TRBV7-9
J: TRBJ2-2

CDR3: ASWWLGNTEAF
V: TRBV6-5
J: TRBJ1-1

CDR3: ASSLRSAGGQKLF
V: TRBV5-4
J: TRBJ1-4

CDR3: ASSPPGTQNNEQF
V: TRBV16
J: TRBJ2-1